These 27 T cell receptor beta chains originate from one sample sequenced in a study of cytomegalovirus exposure and HLA in healthy donors (dated by TCRdb to about 2017). Library preparation was by the immunoSEQ multiplex PCR assay. A mixture of 60 forward primers for TCR Vbeta segments and 13 reverse primers for TCR Jbeta segments was used in the multiplex PCR. Drawn from immuneACCESS, this table holds only the in-frame rearrangements with V and J called that TCRdb kept. Clones are partly lost; checked studies trace under half to an unresolved V gene and leave the rest unexplained. The sample records about 110,000 clones, 65% to 90% of which are singletons. 1.6% of the sample comes from the top ten. The sample comprised PBMCs. All receptors come from a man aged 45-65 years in good health and CMV-seronegative.

J is TRBJ2-1 and V is TRBV11-2, with TRBD2 matching over 9 bases. Trimming cost V 7 bases and J 0 bases; bases outside gene matches: 7. The CDR3 loop spans 16 amino acids. Germline CDR1 reads SGHAT; CDR2 reads FQNNGV. The CDR3 nucleotides read TGTGCCAGCACAAGTCAGCGGGGGGACTCCTACAATGAGCAGTTCTTC. Translating gives CASTSQRGDSYNEQFF.

This clone turned up a few times. The gene calls are TRBV6-1 and TRBJ1-3; TRBD1 matches 7 bases. CDR3 length: 13 amino acids. Germline V gene data show CDR1 as MNHNS and CDR2 as SASEGT. Trimming cost V 5 bases and J 8 bases; bases outside gene matches: 6. The CDR3 DNA reads as TGTGCCAGCAGTTCGACAGGGTTGGACACCATATATTTT. It translates to CASSSTGLDTIYF.

The chain links TRBV7-2 to TRBJ2-5; TRBD2 agrees at 13 bases. Losses at the gene ends were 1 base for V and 3 bases for J; bases not matched to a gene: 2. The V gene's germline CDR1 is SGHTA and CDR2 FQGNSA. CDR3 length: 16 amino acids. The CDR3 loop is CASSLGGLAGKETQYF. The CDR3 DNA sequence: TGTGCCAGCAGCTTAGGGGGACTAGCGGGGAAAGAGACCCAGTACTTC.

This sequence joins TRBV7-2 and TRBJ2-7, with TRBD1 identical over 7 bases. The length of the CDR3 is 15 residues. Per the germline V gene, CDR1 is SGHTA and CDR2 is FQGNSA. J lost 1 base, V lost 4 bases, and 7 bases had no gene match. CDR3 DNA sequence: TGTGCCAGCAGCTCCCGTAAGACAGGGTCCTACGAGCAGTACTTC. Encoded protein: CASSSRKTGSYEQYF.

The chain carries TRBV7-6 and TRBJ2-3; 7 positions agree with TRBD1. V was pared by 4 bases and J by 2 bases, with 9 bases of the junction left unmatched. The germline V gene encodes CDR1 SGHVS and CDR2 FNYEAQ. The CDR3 has 16 amino acids. The DNA for the CDR3 is TGTGCCAGCAGCTCAGCCTCGGGACAGTACACAGATACGCAGTATTTT. It codes for CASSSASGQYTDTQYF.

This chain uses TRBV6-1 with TRBJ1-1; D unresolved. This CDR3 spans 13 amino acids. Looked up from germline, CDR1 is MNHNS and CDR2 is SASEGT. V lost 4 bases to trimming and J lost 3 bases, with 9 bases between them. CDR3 in DNA: TGTGCCAGCAGTGTTAGGGAGGACACTGAAGCTTTCTTT. This translates into CASSVREDTEAFF.

The chain carries TRBV7-2 and TRBJ2-5; TRBD2 might be the D (7 bases). V was shortened by 0 bases and J by 11 bases, with 25 bases between the two germline ends. CDR3 length equals 17 residues. CDR1 and CDR2 from the germline V gene are SGHTA and FQGNSA. Written as DNA, the CDR3 is TGTGCCAGCAGCTTAGCGGGAGGCAGGGGATTTGGGGGGGAGCAGTACTTC. Protein sequence: CASSLAGGRGFGGEQYF.

The chain is built from TRBV27 and TRBJ1-6, with unresolved D. This CDR3 is 15 amino acids long. Germline lookup yields CDR1 MNHEY and CDR2 SMNVEV (reference sequence). V gave up 4 bases and J gave up 8 bases, with 15 bases separating them. CDR3 DNA: TGTGCCAGCAGTTCGCCCGGAGGTGGGGATTCACCCCTCCACTTT. Amino acid sequence: CASSSPGGGDSPLHF.

V usage is TRBV29-1 and J usage is TRBJ2-7; TRBD1 agrees at 8 bases. Germline CDR1 and CDR2: SQVTM and ANQGSEA. V was pared by 7 bases and J by 4 bases, with 12 bases of the junction left unmatched. The CDR3 contains 14 residues. The CDR3 nucleotides read TGCAGCGCGATTCCGGGACAGGACTTTTACGAGCAGTACTTC. It encodes CSAIPGQDFYEQYF.

Only a few counts were recorded for this clone. The genes are TRBV11-3 and TRBJ2-6; 9 bases match TRBD1. Per the germline V gene, CDR1 is SGHNT and CDR2 is YENEEA. This CDR3 has 16 amino acids. Trimming removed 5 bases from V and 4 bases from J; junction bases left unmatched: 6. CDR3 residues: CASSTHRGPGANVLTF. CDR3 DNA sequence: TGTGCCAGCAGCACTCACAGGGGGCCCGGGGCCAACGTCCTGACTTTC.

This clone was seen once. V and J are TRBV5-1 and TRBJ2-7; 12 bases match TRBD2. The V gene end was trimmed by 4 bases and the J gene end by 6 bases; junction bases not matched to a gene: 11. CDR3 length equals 16 residues. From germline, CDR1 is SGHRS and CDR2 YFSETQ. CDR3 coding DNA: TGCGCCAGCAGCCCCGTAGGAGGACTAGCGGGGACCGAGCAGTACGTC. Translation gives CASSPVGGLAGTEQYV.

The table lists this clone with a few counts. The J gene is TRBJ2-3, the V gene TRBV6-6; 8 positions agree with TRBD1. Germline assignment: CDR1 MNHNY and CDR2 SVGAGI (reference sequence). The ends lost 11 bases at V and 2 bases at J; junction bases unmatched: 6. This CDR3 is 13 amino acids long. CDR3 sequence (DNA): TGTGCCGGGTCGGACAGGGCCACAGATACGCAGTATTTT. Protein product: CAGSDRATDTQYF.

In this sample, this clone turned up a few times. This chain uses TRBV5-4 with TRBJ2-3, with D possibly being TRBD1 (6 bases). CDR3 length: 15 amino acids. The germline V and J ends were trimmed by 0 bases and 1 base, with 9 bases remaining between them. Germline V lookup: CDR1 SGHNT, CDR2 YYREEE (reference sequence). CDR3 protein: CASSLAEGGTDTQYF. In DNA form, the CDR3 reads TGTGCCAGCAGCTTGGCCGAGGGGGGCACAGATACGCAGTATTTT.

The gene calls are TRBV28 and TRBJ1-2, with 8 nucleotides matching TRBD1. Germline lookup yields CDR1 MDHEN and CDR2 SYDVKM. V was clipped by 2 bases and J by 5 bases; unmatched bases: 1. The CDR3 loop spans 13 amino acids. The CDR3 DNA is TGTGCCAGCAGTTTAAACAGGGGGTATGGCTACACCTTC. This encodes CASSLNRGYGYTF.

The V call is TRBV7-3, the J call TRBJ1-1; 8 bases are a match to TRBD1. Germline V CDR1 and CDR2: SGHTA, FQGTGA. Trimming took 1 base from V and 5 from J; bases not matched to a gene: 12. This CDR3 is built from 17 residues. The CDR3 region is CASSLMGQGAFGTEAFF. The CDR3 DNA sequence: TGTGCCAGCAGCTTAATGGGCCAGGGGGCGTTCGGGACTGAAGCTTTCTTT. The full variable domain, rest sourced from reference TRBV7-3 and TRBJ1-1, is GAGVSQTPSNKVTEKGKYVELRCDPISGHTALYWYRQSLGQGPEFLIYFQGTGAADDSGLPNDRFFAVRPEGSVSTLKIQRTERGDSAVYLCASSLMGQGAFGTEAFFGQGTRLTVV.

For this clone: A read error may account for a junction end that differs from germline. V gene TRBV7-8 combines with J gene TRBJ1-4; D is ambiguous. The CDR3 runs to 14 residues. Germline CDR1 is SGHVS and CDR2 is FQNEAQ. The CDR3 DNA reads as TGTACCAGCAGCCAAACAACGACTAATGAAAAACTGTTTTTT. Its translation: CTSSQTTTNEKLFF.

The chain couples TRBV11-3 to TRBJ2-5; D is ambiguous. Per the germline V gene, CDR1 is SGHNT and CDR2 is YENEEA. The CDR3 sequence is 11 residues long. Trimming pared 5 bases from V and 3 bases from J, leaving 4 bases between. As DNA, the CDR3 is TGTGCCAGCAGCCAGGAAGAGACCCAGTACTTC. Protein sequence: CASSQEETQYF.

The V call is TRBV19, the J call TRBJ1-5, with TRBD1 matching over 7 bases. The trim removed 7 bases at V and 3 bases at J, leaving 12 bases unmatched. The CDR3 spans 16 residues. The V gene's germline CDR1 is LNHDA and CDR2 SQIVND (reference sequence). CDR3 bases: TGTGCCAGTAAAAGGGACAGTCGGTCACACAATCAGCCCCAGCATTTT. As protein: CASKRDSRSHNQPQHF.

CDR3: CASMGQENTGELFF. The CDR3 nucleotides read TGTGCCAGTATGGGACAGGAGAACACCGGGGAGCTGTTTTTT. The rearrangement joins TRBV19 to TRBJ2-2; 8 nucleotides align to TRBD1. The CDR3 loop spans 14 amino acids. J was trimmed by 1 base and V by 7 bases; bases with no gene match: 2. Germline V gene data show CDR1 as LNHDA and CDR2 as SQIVND (reference sequence). The entire variable domain, with the rest obtained from reference TRBV19 and TRBJ2-2, is as follows: DGGITQSPKYLFRKEGQNVTLSCEQNLNHDAMYWYRQDPGQGLRLIYYSQIVNDFQKGDIAEGYSVSREKKESFPLTVTSAQKNPTAFYLCASMGQENTGELFFGEGSRLTVL.

The chain uses TRBV7-8 and TRBJ1-5, with D perhaps matching TRBD1 (5 bases). Germline V CDR1 and CDR2: SGHVS, FQNEAQ. The CDR3 loop spans 14 amino acids. V shed 3 bases and J shed 4 bases, with 10 bases lying between them. In nucleotides, the CDR3 is TGTGCCAGCAGCTTTTCCAGGGAAAATCAGCCCCAGCATTTT. It specifies CASSFSRENQPQHF.

The chain carries TRBV7-9 and TRBJ1-1; D might be TRBD1 (6 bases). The length of the CDR3 is 15 residues. CDR1 and CDR2 (germline): SEHNR, FQNEAQ (reference sequence). The V gene lost 5 bases and the J gene lost 1 base, with 14 bases spanning the gap. CDR3 DNA: TGTGCCAGCAGCAAACCGGGACATAGGAACACTGAAGCTTTCTTT. This codes for CASSKPGHRNTEAFF. Filled out from reference TRBV7-9 and TRBJ1-1, the complete variable domain reads DTGVSQNPRHKITKRGQNVTFRCDPISEHNRLYWYRQTLGQGPEFLTYFQNEAQLEKSRLLSDRFSAERPKGSFSTLEIQRTEQGDSAMYLCASSKPGHRNTEAFFGQGTRLTVV.

V is TRBV5-6 and J is TRBJ2-4, with D maybe TRBD2 (5 bases). V was clipped by 0 bases and J by 6 bases, with 19 bases between them. This CDR3 has 17 amino acids. Germline V gives CDR1 SGHDT, CDR2 YYEEEE. The CDR3 region has the DNA TGTGCCAGCAGCTTGGCCGGGCTCAGCGATGGGAGAAACATTCAGTACTTC. It yields the protein CASSLAGLSDGRNIQYF.

V gene TRBV18 combines with J gene TRBJ2-5, with 10 nucleotides matching TRBD1. The CDR3 extends over 16 amino acids. Germline assignment: CDR1 KGHSH and CDR2 LQKENI. The V segment lost 4 bases and the J segment 1 base; nucleotides outside the gene matches: 6. CDR3 bases: TGTGCCAGCTCACTGGGGACAGGGGAAATCCAAGAGACCCAGTACTTC. It translates to CASSLGTGEIQETQYF.

The chain has TRBV19 and TRBJ1-2; 7 bases match TRBD1. CDR3 length equals 13 residues. With 4 bases clipped from V and 6 bases from J, the junction kept 5 bases outside the gene matches. Germline CDR1 LNHDA, CDR2 SQIVND (reference sequence). The CDR3 nucleotides are TGTGCCAGTAGTAAGCGGCAGGGGGATGGCTACACCTTC. It translates to CASSKRQGDGYTF.

The gene calls are TRBV7-2 and TRBJ2-5; 13 bases are shared with TRBD2. This CDR3 is 15 amino acids long. Germline loops: CDR1 SGHTA, CDR2 FQGNSA. V was pared by 2 bases and J by 11 bases, with 8 bases of the junction left unmatched. CDR3 residues: CASSLSGTSGARQYF. DNA of the CDR3: TGTGCCAGCAGCTTATCCGGGACTAGCGGGGCGAGGCAGTACTTC.

The chain uses TRBV11-3 and TRBJ2-1, with 11 positions matching TRBD2. The CDR3 runs to 14 residues. The trim removed 9 bases at V and 4 bases at J, leaving 5 bases unmatched. Looked up from germline, CDR1 is SGHNT and CDR2 is YENEEA. Here the CDR3 DNA reads TGTGCCAGTAGCGGGGGGGGCTCTTACAATGAGCAGTTCTTC. Translated, it gives CASSGGGSYNEQFF.

The sample holds a few counts of this clone. The chain combines TRBV28 with TRBJ2-5; TRBD2 is a possible D gene (5 bases). This CDR3 is built from 15 residues. The V end lost 7 bases, the J end lost 0 bases, and 15 bases lay between the germline ends. Germline loops: CDR1 MDHEN, CDR2 SYDVKM. CDR3 DNA sequence: TGTGCCAGCACCTTAGGGCGCGGGTACCAAGAGACCCAGTACTTC. This encodes CASTLGRGYQETQYF.